One and the same sample provided the 24 T cell receptor beta chains below, sequenced in a study of regulatory T cells in long-lasting Graves disease. Described time point: newly diagnosed GD, antithyroid drugs for less than 3 months. Scientists built the TCR library using RNA that was extracted from PBMCs. Arm-PCR of CDR3 regions and iRepertoire HTBI primers were used to build TCR beta libraries. TCRdb used MiXCR to reprocess the multiplex PCR reads, holding one entry per CDR3 protein. The sample yields 450,000 to 500,000 distinct CDR3 sequences, 15% to 20% seen once. The same sample was also used in a study of T cells in Graves' hyperthyroidism and ophthalmopathy.

The starting material was peripheral blood mononuclear cells (PBMCs), obtained at new diagnosis, from a patient treated with antithyroid drugs. These receptors were obtained from a man aged 40-55 years with Graves disease.

As for this clonotype: One base separates it from a far larger clone, so it is likely a read error. The chain employs TRBV28 and TRBJ2-1; the D is unclear. This CDR3 is built from 15 residues. Trimming took off 7 bases at V and 10 bases at J, with 23 bases between the two ends. Per the germline V gene, CDR1 is MDHEN and CDR2 is SYDVKM. CDR3 sequence (DNA): TGTGCCAGCAATCCCTTTGGGCAATTCTCCTACGAGCAGTTCTTC. Protein product: CASNPFGQFSYEQFF.

This clonotype was seen only a few times. The chain uses TRBV4-1 and TRBJ2-4; D unresolved. The ends were cut back, 1 base at V and 6 bases at J, with 13 bases in the middle. Germline V gives CDR1 MGHRA, CDR2 YSYEKL. This CDR3 comprises 15 residues. CDR3 loop: CASSQVVGSANIQYF. DNA of the CDR3: TGCGCCAGCAGCCAAGTTGTAGGGTCGGCAAACATTCAGTACTTC.

This clonotype occurred once. A single base separates this from a much larger clone, so it may be a read error. No conserved phenylalanine or tryptophan ends this CDR3, so it is likely a read error. The gene calls are TRBV6-2 or TRBV6-3 and TRBJ1-5; TRBD1 is a possible D gene (5 bases). V was shortened by 6 bases and J by 5 bases, with 14 bases between the two germline ends. CDR1 MNHEY and CDR2 SVGEGT come from the germline V gene. The CDR3 runs 14 residues. The CDR3 here is CASSSGPRDQPQHS. In DNA form, the CDR3 reads TGTGCCAGCAGCTCGGGACCACGGGATCAGCCCCAGCATTCT.

This clonotype was seen more than once but under ten times. The CDR3 spells CASSRLIQPQHF. For the CDR3, the DNA is TGTGCCAGCAGCCGCCTGATTCAGCCCCAGCATTTT. The chain links TRBV14 to TRBJ1-5; unclear D gene. The CDR3 loop spans 12 amino acids. Germline V gene lookup returns CDR1 SGHDN and CDR2 FVKESK. Trimming shortened V by 4 bases and J by 6 bases, and 7 bases separated the two germline ends.

This clonotype was observed many times. The chain joins TRBV7-2 to TRBJ2-3, with 12 positions matching TRBD2. The CDR3 has 16 residues. Germline CDR1 SGHTA, CDR2 FQGNSA. Losses at the gene ends were 2 bases for V and 2 bases for J; bases not matched to a gene: 2. CDR3 amino acids: CASSLLAGGPTDTQYF. CDR3 DNA sequence: TGTGCCAGCAGCTTACTAGCGGGAGGGCCCACAGATACGCAGTATTTT.

This clonotype was recorded at least ten times. The chain combines TRBV7-9 with TRBJ2-3; 7 nucleotides align to TRBD2. V gave up 1 base and J gave up 2 bases; unmatched junction bases: 6. The CDR3 sequence is 16 residues long. Germline values: CDR1 SEHNR, CDR2 FQNEAQ (reference sequence). The DNA for the CDR3 is TGTGCCAGCAGCTTAGAGGCTAGCGGAGTCACAGATACGCAGTATTTT. Protein product: CASSLEASGVTDTQYF.

This clonotype was recorded many times. V and J are TRBV2 and TRBJ2-3; possible D gene TRBD1, 5 bases. CDR3 length equals 16 residues. The V end lost 5 bases, the J end lost 3 bases, and 18 bases lay between the germline ends. Germline values: CDR1 SNHLY, CDR2 FYNNEI. The CDR3 here is CASSLFTAGSTDTQYF. The CDR3 nucleotides are TGTGCCAGCAGTCTCTTTACGGCAGGGTCGACAGATACGCAGTATTTT.

Comment on this clonotype: A read error is possible here, since a much larger clone lies one base away. The chain links TRBV29-1 to TRBJ2-7; tentative D call: TRBD1 (5 bases). V was clipped by 4 bases and J by 1 base, with 11 bases between them. CDR1 is SQVTM and CDR2 is ANQGSEA in the germline V gene. This CDR3 is built from 13 residues. This CDR3 is CSVVGRQSYEQYF. The CDR3, as DNA: TGCAGCGTTGTGGGTCGACAGTCCTACGAGCAGTACTTC.

This clonotype was recorded once. The genes are TRBV5-1 and TRBJ2-1, with 16 nucleotides matching TRBD2. Germline CDR1 SGHRS, CDR2 YFSETQ. The CDR3 runs 16 residues. J gave up 9 bases and V 1 base, and 4 bases lay outside the gene matches. CDR3 region: CASSLTGLAGGGEQFF. The CDR3 nucleotides read TGCGCCAGCAGCTTGACGGGACTAGCGGGAGGGGGTGAGCAGTTCTTC. Full variable domain (missing parts from reference TRBV5-1 and TRBJ2-1): KAGVTQTPRYLIKTRGQQVTLSCSPISGHRSVSWYQQTPGQGLQFLFEYFSETQRNKGNFPGRFSGRQFSNSRSEMNVSTLELGDSALYLCASSLTGLAGGGEQFFGPGTRLTVL.

This clonotype has at least ten counts. This chain joins TRBV24-1 and TRBJ2-3; 7 bases align to TRBD2. Germline CDR1 KGHDR, CDR2 SFDVKD. The CDR3 contains 18 residues. V gave up 3 bases and J gave up 2 bases; unmatched junction bases: 13. CDR3 DNA: TGTGCCACCAGTGATCCCCAAGGGGCGGGAGAGAACACAGATACGCAGTATTTT. Protein product: CATSDPQGAGENTDTQYF.

Worth noting for this clonotype: The junction differs from germline at one of its ends, possibly a read error. The chain recombines TRBV19 with TRBJ2-2; the D gene could be TRBD1 or TRBD2 (5 bases each). The CDR3 sequence is 14 residues long. CDR1 is LNHDA and CDR2 is SQIVND in the germline V gene (reference sequence). As DNA, the CDR3 is TGTGCCAGTGGTCCCTGGGGGAGCACCGGGGAGCTGCTTTTT. Residues: CASGPWGSTGELLF.

This clonotype was picked up many times. This rearrangement joins TRBV27 to TRBJ2-7; D could derive from TRBD1 or TRBD2 (5 bases each). CDR1 and CDR2 from the germline V gene are MNHEY and SMNVEV (reference sequence). The CDR3 is 15 residues long. The germline V and J ends were trimmed by 5 bases and 6 bases, with 20 bases remaining between them. CDR3 loop: CASSPTNQRGGEQYF. CDR3 DNA sequence: TGTGCCAGCAGTCCTACAAATCAGAGGGGCGGCGAGCAGTACTTC.

Many counts were recorded for this clonotype. The chain uses TRBV20-1 and TRBJ2-1; D unresolved. The CDR3 loop spans 13 amino acids. Germline CDR1 is DFQATT and CDR2 is SNEGSKA (reference sequence). Trimming shortened V by 3 bases and J by 12 bases, and 18 bases separated the two germline ends. The CDR3 DNA is TGCAGTGCTAGGGCTCGGTACAATTATGTGCAGTTCTTC. Protein sequence: CSARARYNYVQFF.

This clonotype has more than one count but fewer than ten. V and J are TRBV28 and TRBJ1-3, with 11 bases identical to TRBD1. The CDR3 contains 15 residues. Germline CDR1 reads MDHEN; CDR2 reads SYDVKM. The junction had 1 base not matched to a gene; V was cut back by 3 bases and J by 3 bases. The CDR3 protein is CASSLGTGGGNTIYF. DNA for the CDR3: TGTGCCAGCAGTTTGGGGACAGGGGGTGGAAACACCATATATTTT.

This clonotype was seen at least ten times. The J gene is TRBJ1-1, the V gene TRBV2, with a tentative D call TRBD1 (5 bases). V was clipped by 8 bases and J by 1 base, with 23 bases between them. CDR1 and CDR2 (germline): SNHLY, FYNNEI. This CDR3 has 17 residues. CDR3 nucleotide sequence: TGTGCCAGCGGCGGGGCGTCAAGACTGACGTGGAACACTGAAGCTTTCTTT. This translates into CASGGASRLTWNTEAFF.

This clonotype was recorded a few times. This chain joins TRBV28 and TRBJ2-5; D could derive from TRBD1 or TRBD2 (6 bases each). This CDR3 region has 13 residues. The germline V gene encodes CDR1 MDHEN and CDR2 SYDVKM. Deletions cut 5 bases from V and 12 bases from J, with 19 bases between. The CDR3 coding sequence is TGTGCCAGCAGTACCGGGGGCCAGAAGCCCGAGTACTTC. Protein product: CASSTGGQKPEYF.

CDR3 in amino acids: CATSEGAVWTDTQYF. The CDR3 DNA is TGTGCCACCAGTGAGGGAGCGGTGTGGACAGATACGCAGTATTTT. The V call is TRBV24-1, the J call TRBJ2-3; D may be TRBD2 (5 bases). With 4 bases removed from V and 3 bases from J, the gap between germline ends came to 13 bases. Germline-derived CDR1 and CDR2 are KGHDR and SFDVKD. This CDR3 has 15 residues.

V usage is TRBV29-1 and J usage is TRBJ1-1; no definite D call. From germline, CDR1 is SQVTM and CDR2 ANQGSEA. The CDR3 has 12 amino acids. Trimming shortened V by 0 bases and J by 3 bases, and 5 bases separated the two germline ends. The CDR3, as DNA: TGCAGCGTTGAAGACGGGGACACTGAAGCTTTCTTT. It translates to CSVEDGDTEAFF.

This clonotype was found many times. The chain uses TRBV28 and TRBJ1-2; D remains ambiguous. In germline, CDR1 is MDHEN, CDR2 SYDVKM. V was shortened by 2 bases and J by 6 bases, with 13 bases between the two germline ends. The CDR3 loop spans 14 amino acids. CDR3 loop: CASSLQGWGDGYTF. The CDR3 nucleotides are TGTGCCAGCAGTTTACAAGGGTGGGGAGATGGCTACACCTTC.

V usage is TRBV4-2 and J usage is TRBJ2-1; 10 bases match TRBD2. CDR1 is LGHNA, CDR2 YNFKEQ, per germline. The J segment lost 2 bases and the V segment lost 0 bases, leaving 4 bases of the junction unmatched. CDR3 length: 17 amino acids. CDR3 in DNA: TGTGCCAGCAGCCAAGATTCTAGCGGGAGCGCCTACAATGAGCAGTTCTTC. It is translated as CASSQDSSGSAYNEQFF.

This clonotype appeared many times. The chain has TRBV30 and TRBJ1-4; perhaps TRBD1 as D (6 bases). The CDR3 has 13 residues. V was cut by 8 bases and J by 7 bases, with 17 bases left in between. The germline V gene has CDR1 GTSNPN and CDR2 SVGIG (reference sequence). CDR3 nucleotides: TGTGCCACCGGCGGGGGGGCAGGTGAAAAACTGTTTTTT. Translated: CATGGGAGEKLFF.

This clonotype was observed many times. The rearrangement links TRBV20-1 to TRBJ2-7, with 7 bases fitting TRBD1. With 5 bases clipped from V and 4 bases from J, the junction kept 11 bases outside the gene matches. Germline V gene data show CDR1 as DFQATT and CDR2 as SNEGSKA (reference sequence). The CDR3 extends over 14 amino acids. CDR3 loop: CSADEGGAGYEQYF. For the CDR3, the DNA is TGCAGTGCTGACGAAGGGGGCGCAGGGTACGAGCAGTACTTC.

At least ten counts were recorded for this clonotype. The gene calls are TRBV3-1 and TRBJ2-3, with 10 positions matching TRBD1. Germline V gene lookup returns CDR1 LGHDT and CDR2 YNNKEL (reference sequence). This CDR3 is 16 amino acids long. The V segment lost 2 bases and the J segment 6 bases; nucleotides outside the gene matches: 8. Here the CDR3 reads CASSQKSPGQGDTQYF. The CDR3 DNA follows: TGTGCCAGCAGCCAAAAATCCCCGGGACAGGGGGATACGCAGTATTTT.

This clonotype was counted a few times. This sequence joins TRBV5-5 and TRBJ2-7; 8 bases are shared with TRBD2. Germline CDR1 and CDR2: SGHKS and YYEKEE (reference sequence). This CDR3 contains 17 residues. The V gene end was trimmed by 0 bases and the J gene end by 5 bases; junction bases not matched to a gene: 13. The chain's CDR3 is CASSLEGSGGAGDEQYF. Written as DNA, the CDR3 is TGTGCCAGCAGCTTGGAAGGGTCCGGGGGGGCAGGGGACGAGCAGTACTTC.